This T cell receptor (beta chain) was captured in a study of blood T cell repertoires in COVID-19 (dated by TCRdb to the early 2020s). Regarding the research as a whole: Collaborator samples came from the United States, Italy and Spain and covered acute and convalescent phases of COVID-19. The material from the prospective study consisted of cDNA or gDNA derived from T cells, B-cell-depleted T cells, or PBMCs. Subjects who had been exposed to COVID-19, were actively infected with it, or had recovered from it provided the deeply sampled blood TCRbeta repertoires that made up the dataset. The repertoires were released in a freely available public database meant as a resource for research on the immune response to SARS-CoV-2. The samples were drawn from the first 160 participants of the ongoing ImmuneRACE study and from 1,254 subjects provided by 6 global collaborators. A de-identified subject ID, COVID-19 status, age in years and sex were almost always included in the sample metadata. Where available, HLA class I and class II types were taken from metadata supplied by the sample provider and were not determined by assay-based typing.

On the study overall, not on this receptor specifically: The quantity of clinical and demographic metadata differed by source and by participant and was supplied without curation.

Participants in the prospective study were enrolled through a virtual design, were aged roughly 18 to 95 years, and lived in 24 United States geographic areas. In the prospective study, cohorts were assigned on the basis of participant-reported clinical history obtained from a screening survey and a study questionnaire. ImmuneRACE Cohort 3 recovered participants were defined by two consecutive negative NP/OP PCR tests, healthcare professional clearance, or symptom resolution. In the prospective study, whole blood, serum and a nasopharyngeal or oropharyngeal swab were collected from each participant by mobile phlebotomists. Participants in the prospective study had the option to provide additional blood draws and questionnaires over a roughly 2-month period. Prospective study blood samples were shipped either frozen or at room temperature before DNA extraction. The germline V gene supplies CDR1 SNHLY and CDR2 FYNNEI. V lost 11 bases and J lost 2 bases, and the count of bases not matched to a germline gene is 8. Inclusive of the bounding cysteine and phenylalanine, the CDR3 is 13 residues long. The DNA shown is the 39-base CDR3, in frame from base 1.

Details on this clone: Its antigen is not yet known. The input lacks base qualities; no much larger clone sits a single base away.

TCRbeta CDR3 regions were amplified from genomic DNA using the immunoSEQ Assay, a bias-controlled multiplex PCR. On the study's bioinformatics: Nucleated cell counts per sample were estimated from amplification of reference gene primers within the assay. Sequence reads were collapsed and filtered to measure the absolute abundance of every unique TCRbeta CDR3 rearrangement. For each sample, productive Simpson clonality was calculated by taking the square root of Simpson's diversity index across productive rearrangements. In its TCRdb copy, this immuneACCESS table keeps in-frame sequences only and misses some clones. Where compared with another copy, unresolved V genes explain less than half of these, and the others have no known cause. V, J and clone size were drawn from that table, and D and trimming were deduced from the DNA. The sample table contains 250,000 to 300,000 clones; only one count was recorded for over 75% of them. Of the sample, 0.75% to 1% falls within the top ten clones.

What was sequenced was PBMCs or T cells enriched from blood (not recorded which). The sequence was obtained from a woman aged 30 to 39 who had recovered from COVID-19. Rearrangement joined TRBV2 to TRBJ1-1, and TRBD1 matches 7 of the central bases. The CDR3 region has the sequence CAGGRTGNTEAFF. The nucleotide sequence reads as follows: TGTGCCGGGGGAAGGACAGGCAACACTGAAGCTTTCTTT.